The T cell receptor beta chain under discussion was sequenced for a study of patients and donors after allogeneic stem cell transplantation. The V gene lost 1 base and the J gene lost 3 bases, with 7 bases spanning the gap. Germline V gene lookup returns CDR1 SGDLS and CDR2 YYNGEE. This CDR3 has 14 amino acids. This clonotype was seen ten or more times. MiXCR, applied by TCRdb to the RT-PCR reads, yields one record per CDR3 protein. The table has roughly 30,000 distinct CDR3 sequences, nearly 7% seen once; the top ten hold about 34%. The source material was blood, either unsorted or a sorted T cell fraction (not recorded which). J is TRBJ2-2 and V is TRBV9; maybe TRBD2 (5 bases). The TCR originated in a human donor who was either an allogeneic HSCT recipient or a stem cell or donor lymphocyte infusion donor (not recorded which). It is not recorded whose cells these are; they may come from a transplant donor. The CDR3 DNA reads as TGTGCCAGCAGCGTATTCGGGGACACCGGGGAGCTGTTTTTT. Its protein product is CASSVFGDTGELFF.